The rows below give T cell receptor beta chains drawn from one sample of a study of control samples from healthy donors and cancer patients. Assay used: immunoSEQ multiplex PCR; TCRdb lists only in-frame clones, some missing. The data show 150,000 to 200,000 clones, with 92% seen just once and 0.68% held by the top ten. The sequenced material came from blood. Receptors were obtained from a woman in her twenties or thirties in good health. CDR3s include the opening cysteine and the closing phenylalanine or tryptophan. The D gene is left open where the match is weak. Size is omitted from some rows. Given values are once, few, many or a class for expanded clones.

>NA|TRBV29-1|NA|TRBJ1-2
TGCAGCGTAGCCACAGGGAACGGTGGCTACACCTTC
CSVATGNGGYTF
>TRBD1|TRBV28|NA|TRBJ1-5
TGTGCCAGCAGTCCGGGACAGCGGGGGAACAATCAGCCCCAGCATTTT
CASSPGQRGNNQPQHF
>TRBD1|TRBV30|NA|TRBJ1-4
TGTGCCTGGAGTGTTAGACAGGGGTTTGGTAATGAAAAACTGTTTTTT
CAWSVRQGFGNEKLFF
>TRBD2|TRBV6-5|NA|TRBJ2-7
TGTGCCAGCAGTTACTCAGGGGCGGGAGGATCCTACGAGCAGTACTTC
CASSYSGAGGSYEQYF
>TRBD2|TRBV11-2|NA|TRBJ2-1
TGTGCCAGCAGCTTAGTAGTGGGTGCTAGCGGTTACTCGACGTTCTTC
CASSLVVGASGYSTFF
>TRBD1|TRBV6-2/TRBV6-3|NA|TRBJ1-6
TGTGCCAGCAGTTCTATCTGGATGACAGGGGGCGAAAATTCACCCCTCCACTTT
CASSSIWMTGGENSPLHF
>NA|TRBV3-1/TRBV3-2|NA|TRBJ2-1
TGTGCCAGCAGCCAAGTCGGGACCTACAATGAGCAGTTCTTC
CASSQVGTYNEQFF
>NA|TRBV30|NA|TRBJ2-5
TGTGCCTGGAGTGTGGGGGGGGCTCGAGAGACCCAGTACTTC
CAWSVGGARETQYF
>TRBD1|TRBV24-1|NA|TRBJ1-2
TGTGCCACCAGTGACCCTGGACAGGGGGACTATGGCTACACCTTC
CATSDPGQGDYGYTF
>NA|TRBV6-5|NA|TRBJ2-1
TGTGCCAGCACACCCTACCAAGGGGGTAGGAATGAGCAGTTCTTC
CASTPYQGGRNEQFF
>NA|TRBV28|NA|TRBJ2-4
TGTGCCAGCAGTTTAGGCAGGACCAAAAACATTCAGTACTTC
CASSLGRTKNIQYF
>TRBD1|TRBV10-3|once|TRBJ2-5
TGTGCCATCAGCCAACAGGGGCAAGAGACCCAGTACTTC
CAISQQGQETQYF
>NA|TRBV7-9|NA|TRBJ1-2
TGTGCCAGCAGGATACCCAATGAGTATGGCTACACCTTC
CASRIPNEYGYTF
>NA|TRBV5-1|few|TRBJ2-1
TGCGCCAGCAGCTTGTCCACCCAGGGGTACAATGAGCAGTTCTTC
CASSLSTQGYNEQFF
>NA|TRBV5-6|NA|TRBJ2-7
TGTGCCAGCAGCTTGGAACAGTTTACCTACGAGCAGTACTTC
CASSLEQFTYEQYF
>TRBD2|TRBV5-6|NA|TRBJ2-2
TGTGCCAGCAGCTTTAAGGCTAGCGGGAGACCCACCGGGGAGCTGTTTTTT
CASSFKASGRPTGELFF
>NA|TRBV7-3|NA|TRBJ1-1
TGTGCCAGCAGCCCCCACGGCTGGGTTGCGAACACTGAAGCTTTCTTT
CASSPHGWVANTEAFF
>TRBD2|TRBV4-1|NA|TRBJ2-1
TGCGCCAGCAGCCAACTGGGGACTAGCGGGAGGGGAAACGAGCAGTTCTTC
CASSQLGTSGRGNEQFF
>TRBD1|TRBV18|NA|TRBJ2-5
TGTGCCAGCTCACCCAGACAGGGTATAGAGACCCAGTACTTC
CASSPRQGIETQYF
>TRBD2|TRBV29-1|NA|TRBJ2-1
TGCAGCGCTGGACTAGATGAGCAGTTCTTC
CSAGLDEQFF
>TRBD1|TRBV28|NA|TRBJ1-5
TGTGCCAGCAGTCGCTACAGGGACAGAATATTGGCTCTTGGCAATCAGCCCCAGCATTTT
CASSRYRDRILALGNQPQHF
>NA|TRBV28|NA|TRBJ1-2
TGTGCCAGCAGGGGAGGGCAGGGTCCGGGAGTAGGCTACACCTTC
CASRGGQGPGVGYTF
>TRBD2|TRBV6-2/TRBV6-3|NA|TRBJ2-2
TGTGCCAGCAGCCCTAGCGGGATTACTAGAAGCACCGGGGAGCTGTTTTTT
CASSPSGITRSTGELFF
>TRBD2|TRBV3-1/TRBV3-2|NA|TRBJ2-1
TGTGCCAGCAGCCAATGGAGCGGGAGGTACAATGAGCAGTTCTTC
CASSQWSGRYNEQFF
>NA|TRBV11-2|once|TRBJ2-6
TGTGCCAGCAGCTTAGGTCGCCGGACAGGGGCCAACGTCCTGACTTTC
CASSLGRRTGANVLTF
>TRBD1|TRBV28|NA|TRBJ2-7
TGTGCCAGCAGCCGTCCCGGGACAGGGTTAGATTTTTACGAGCAGTACTTC
CASSRPGTGLDFYEQYF
>NA|TRBV4-1|NA|TRBJ1-4
TGCGCCAGCAGCTTTAGAGGGGGACCTAATGAAAAACTGTTTTTT
CASSFRGGPNEKLFF
>NA|TRBV6-5|NA|TRBJ1-1
TGTGCCAGCAGACCAGGGTCCACCCGATTCCCTGAAGCTTTCTTT
CASRPGSTRFPEAFF
>NA|TRBV7-3|once|TRBJ2-4
TGTGCCAGCAGCTCCGACTTCAAGGGCATTCAGTACTTC
CASSSDFKGIQYF
>TRBD1|TRBV6-6|NA|TRBJ1-5
TGTGCCAGCAGTTCACAGGGGCCCAATCAGCCCCAGCATTTT
CASSSQGPNQPQHF
>NA|TRBV6-5|NA|TRBJ2-1
TGTGCCAGCAGTTACTCGATAGAGAGGTATCGCAATGAGCAGTTCTTC
CASSYSIERYRNEQFF
>TRBD2|TRBV6-2/TRBV6-3|NA|TRBJ2-3
TGTGCCAGCAGCCCCGGCTGGCTAGCGGGGCGCACAGATACGCAGTATTTT
CASSPGWLAGRTDTQYF
>NA|TRBV27|NA|TRBJ2-5
TGTGCCAGCAGCCGCCGACAGGACTTCCAAGAGACCCAGTACTTC
CASSRRQDFQETQYF
>NA|TRBV12-2|NA|TRBJ1-5
TGTGCAAGTCGCTGTAACAGGGGCAATCAGCCCCAGCATTTT
CASRCNRGNQPQHF
>TRBD2|TRBV7-2|NA|TRBJ2-1
TGTGCCAGCAGCTTCACCCATGGGACTAGCGGGAGCAATGAGCAGTTCTTC
CASSFTHGTSGSNEQFF
>NA|TRBV7-2|NA|TRBJ2-3
TGTGCCAGCAGCTTAATCTGGGAAGTTAGCACAGATACGCAGTATTTT
CASSLIWEVSTDTQYF
>NA|TRBV5-6|once|TRBJ2-7
TGTGCCAGCAGCTTGTTTTACAGGGTATACGAGCAGTACTTC
CASSLFYRVYEQYF
>NA|TRBV9|once|TRBJ2-1
TGTGCCAGCAGCGTAGGTCACGAGCAGTTCTTC
CASSVGHEQFF
>NA|TRBV19|NA|TRBJ2-7
TGTGCCAGTAGTATAGAGAGCGGAGCCTACGAGCAGTACTTC
CASSIESGAYEQYF
>NA|TRBV2|NA|TRBJ1-1
TGTGAGAAACGCTGGGAGATGAACACTGAAGCTTTCTTT
CEKRWEMNTEAFF
>NA|TRBV7-3|once|TRBJ2-5
TGTGCCAGCAGCCCAACGGGGGAGACCCAGTACTTC
CASSPTGETQYF
>NA|TRBV27|NA|TRBJ2-7
TGTGCCAGCAGGCTTACTAGGGGGGTCTCCTACGAGCAGTACTTC
CASRLTRGVSYEQYF
>NA|TRBV7-8|NA|TRBJ1-1
TGTGCCAGCAGCTTTGATCCCCCCAACACTGAAGCTTTCTTT
CASSFDPPNTEAFF
>NA|TRBV12-3/TRBV12-4|NA|TRBJ2-7
TGTGCCAGCAGTTTTAGGGGCGAGCAGTACTTC
CASSFRGEQYF
>NA|TRBV6-5|once|TRBJ2-3
TGTGCCAGCAGTTACTTGGACACAGATACGCAGTATTTT
CASSYLDTDTQYF